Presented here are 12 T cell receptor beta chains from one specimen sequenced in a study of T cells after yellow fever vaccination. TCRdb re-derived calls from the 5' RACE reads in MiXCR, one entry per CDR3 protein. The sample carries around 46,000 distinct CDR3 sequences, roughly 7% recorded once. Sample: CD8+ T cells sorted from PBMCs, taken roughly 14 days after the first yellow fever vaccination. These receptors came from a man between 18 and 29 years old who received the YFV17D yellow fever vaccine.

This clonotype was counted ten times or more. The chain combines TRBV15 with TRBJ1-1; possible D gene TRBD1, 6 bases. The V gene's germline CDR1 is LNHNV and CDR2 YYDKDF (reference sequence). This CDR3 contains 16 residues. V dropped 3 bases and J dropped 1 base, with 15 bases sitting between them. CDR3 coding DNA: TGTGCCACCAGCAGCCGGGACATACTAACGAACACTGAAGCTTTCTTT. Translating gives CATSSRDILTNTEAFF.

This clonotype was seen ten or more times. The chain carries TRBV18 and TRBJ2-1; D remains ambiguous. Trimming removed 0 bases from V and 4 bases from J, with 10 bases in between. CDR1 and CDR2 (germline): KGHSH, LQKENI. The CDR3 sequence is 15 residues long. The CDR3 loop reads CASSPPSLTYNEQFF. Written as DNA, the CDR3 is TGTGCCAGCTCACCACCCAGTCTAACTTACAATGAGCAGTTCTTC.

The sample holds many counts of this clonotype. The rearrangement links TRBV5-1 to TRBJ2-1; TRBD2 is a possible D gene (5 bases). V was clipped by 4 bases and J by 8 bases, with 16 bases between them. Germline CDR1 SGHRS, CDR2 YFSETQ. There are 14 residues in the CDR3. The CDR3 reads CASSVGPEGDEQFF. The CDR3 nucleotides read TGCGCCAGCAGCGTGGGTCCCGAGGGAGATGAGCAGTTCTTC.

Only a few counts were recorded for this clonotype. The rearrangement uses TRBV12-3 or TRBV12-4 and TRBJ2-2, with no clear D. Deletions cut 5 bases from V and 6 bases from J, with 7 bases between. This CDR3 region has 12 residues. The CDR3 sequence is CASSKSSGELFF. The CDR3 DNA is TGTGCCAGCAGTAAGTCGTCCGGGGAGCTGTTTTTT.

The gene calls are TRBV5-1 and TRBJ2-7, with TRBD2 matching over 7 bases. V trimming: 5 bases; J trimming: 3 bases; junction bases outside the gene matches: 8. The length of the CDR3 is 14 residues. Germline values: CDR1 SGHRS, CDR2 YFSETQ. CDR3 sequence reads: CASRLAGERYEQYF. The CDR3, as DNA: TGCGCCAGCAGGCTCGCGGGGGAGCGCTACGAGCAGTACTTC.

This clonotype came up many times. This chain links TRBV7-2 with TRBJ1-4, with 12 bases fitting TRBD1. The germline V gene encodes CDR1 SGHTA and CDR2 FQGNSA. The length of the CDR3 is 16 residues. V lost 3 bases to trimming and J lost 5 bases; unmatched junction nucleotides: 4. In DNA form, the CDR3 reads TGTGCCAGCAGCTTTGGGACAGGGGGCCTGAATGAAAAACTGTTTTTT. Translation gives CASSFGTGGLNEKLFF. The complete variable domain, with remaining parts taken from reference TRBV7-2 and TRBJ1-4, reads GAGVSQSPSNKVTEKGKDVELRCDPISGHTALYWYRQSLGQGLEFLIYFQGNSAPDKSGLPSDRFSAERTGGSVSTLTIQRTQQEDSAVYLCASSFGTGGLNEKLFFGSGTQLSVL.

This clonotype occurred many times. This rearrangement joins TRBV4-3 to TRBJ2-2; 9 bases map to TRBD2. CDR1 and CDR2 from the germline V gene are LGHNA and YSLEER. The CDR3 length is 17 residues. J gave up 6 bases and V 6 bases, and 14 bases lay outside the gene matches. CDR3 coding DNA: TGCGCCAGCAGTTCAGAAGGGACTAGCCTTTTAGCCGGGGAGCTGTTTTTT. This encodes CASSSEGTSLLAGELFF.

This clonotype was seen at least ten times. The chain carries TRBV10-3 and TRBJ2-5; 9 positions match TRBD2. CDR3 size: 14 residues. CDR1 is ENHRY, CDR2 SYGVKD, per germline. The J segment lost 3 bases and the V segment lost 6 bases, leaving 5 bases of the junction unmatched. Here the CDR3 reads CAISTGTSKETQYF. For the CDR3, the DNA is TGTGCCATCAGCACCGGGACTAGCAAAGAGACCCAGTACTTC.

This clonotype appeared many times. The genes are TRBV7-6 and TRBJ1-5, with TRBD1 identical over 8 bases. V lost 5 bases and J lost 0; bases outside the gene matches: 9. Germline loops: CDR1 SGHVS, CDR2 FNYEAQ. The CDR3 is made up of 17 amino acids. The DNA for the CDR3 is TGTGCCAGCAGCGCCGGGACAGGCCTGTATAGCAATCAGCCCCAGCATTTT. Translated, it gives CASSAGTGLYSNQPQHF. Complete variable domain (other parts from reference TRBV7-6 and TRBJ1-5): GAGVSQSPRYKVTKRGQDVALRCDPISGHVSLYWYRQALGQGPEFLTYFNYEAQQDKSGLPNDRFSAERPEGSISTLTIQRTEQRDSAMYRCASSAGTGLYSNQPQHFGDGTRLSIL.

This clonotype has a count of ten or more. DNA for the CDR3: TGTGCCAGCAGCTCCCCTTGGCGCCTGACTAACTATGGCTACACCTTC. Translating it yields CASSSPWRLTNYGYTF. This chain links TRBV7-9 with TRBJ1-2; D call uncertain. V shed 4 bases and J shed 0 bases, with 15 bases lying between them. Germline V gene sequence: CDR1 SEHNR, CDR2 FQNEAQ (reference sequence). This CDR3 contains 16 residues.

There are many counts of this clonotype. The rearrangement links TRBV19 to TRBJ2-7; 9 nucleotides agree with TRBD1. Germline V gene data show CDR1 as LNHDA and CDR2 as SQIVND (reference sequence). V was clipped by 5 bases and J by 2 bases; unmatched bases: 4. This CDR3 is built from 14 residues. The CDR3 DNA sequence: TGTGCCAGTAGTCCAGGGACAGGGACCTACGAGCAGTACTTC. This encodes CASSPGTGTYEQYF.

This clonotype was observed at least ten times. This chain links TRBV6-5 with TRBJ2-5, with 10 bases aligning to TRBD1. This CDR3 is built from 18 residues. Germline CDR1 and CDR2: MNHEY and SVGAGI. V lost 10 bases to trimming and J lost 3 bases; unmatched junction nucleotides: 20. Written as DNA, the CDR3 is TGTGCCACGACCGGGACAGGGGAGTTCGGGAACCGAAAAGAGACCCAGTACTTC. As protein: CATTGTGEFGNRKETQYF.